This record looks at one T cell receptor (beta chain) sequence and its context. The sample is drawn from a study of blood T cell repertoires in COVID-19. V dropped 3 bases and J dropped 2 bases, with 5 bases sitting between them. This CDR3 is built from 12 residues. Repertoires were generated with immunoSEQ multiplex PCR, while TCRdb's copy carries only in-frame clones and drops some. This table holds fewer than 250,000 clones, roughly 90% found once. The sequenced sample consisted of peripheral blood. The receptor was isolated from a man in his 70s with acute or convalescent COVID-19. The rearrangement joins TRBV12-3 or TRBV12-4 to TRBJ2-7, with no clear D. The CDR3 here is CASSFTAYEQYF. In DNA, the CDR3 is TGTGCCAGCAGTTTTACGGCCTACGAGCAGTACTTC.